The entry below gives a single T cell receptor (beta chain) sequence along with its context. Per the authors' pipeline: Estimated nucleated cell counts came from reference gene primer amplification. TCRdb's table, derived via immunoSEQ multiplex PCR, lists solely in-frame clones and lacks some. The DNA gave D and trimming, while V, J and clone size come from that table. The table records 50,000 to 65,000 clones, approximately 84% of them present only once. The sample originates from a study of blood T cell repertoires in COVID-19. The overall study: PBMCs, B-cell-depleted T cells, or T cells were the source of the cDNA or gDNA that made up the material.

The Seattle patients joined while their infection was active and were tracked longitudinally afterward. CDR1 SGHAT and CDR2 FQDESV come from the germline V gene (reference sequence). The V end lost 4 bases, the J end lost 2 bases, and 8 bases lay between the germline ends. The CDR3 length is 13 residues. The specimen was peripheral blood. The chain recombines TRBV11-1 with TRBJ1-2; weak D call: TRBD1 (6 bases). The receptor was isolated from a man in his 60s with COVID-19, enrolled during active disease. The CDR3 DNA follows: TGTGCCAGCAGCTCACAGGGCAACTATGGCTACACCTTC. It is translated as CASSSQGNYGYTF.